This TCR beta chain emerged from a study of T cells after posttransplantation cyclophosphamide. Study outcomes and limitations: Recipient CMV seropositivity and CMV reactivation strongly tracked TRB clonality. Blood and skin or GI T cell repertoires showed limited TRB overlap.

The V end lost 4 bases, the J end lost 6 bases, and 22 bases lay between the germline ends. Germline V gives CDR1 SGDLS, CDR2 YYNGEE. This CDR3 comprises 17 residues. Busulfan-fludarabine conditioning, marrow transplant, and cyclophosphamide on days +3 and +4 were administered. This clone appeared many times. Its antigen is currently unknown. The assay was immunoSEQ multiplex PCR, and TCRdb's table has in-frame clones only and misses some. Observed are about 9,200 clones, no singletons, with the top ten taking roughly 28%. This TCR was sampled from a female patient aged 40-50 years who received an allogeneic stem cell transplant from a related donor, was CMV-positive, and had no GVHD. Some T cells may be supplied by the graft donor. This specimen consisted of PBMCs, obtained after allogeneic stem cell transplant with posttransplant cyclophosphamide. The V call is TRBV9, the J call TRBJ2-2; either TRBD1 or TRBD2 may fit D (5 bases each). This chain's CDR3 is CASSLGAGGRGAGELFF. The CDR3 bases are TGTGCCAGCAGCTTAGGGGCGGGTGGTCGTGGGGCCGGGGAGCTGTTTTTT.